This T cell receptor (beta chain) was retrieved from a study of identical twins. Germline lookup yields CDR1 SEHNR and CDR2 FQNEAQ (reference sequence). The CDR3 is 14 residues long. Trimming cost V 1 base and J 3 bases, with 7 bases left between them. TCRdb ran MiXCR on the 5' RACE reads and lists one entry per CDR3 protein. The sample has about 900,000 distinct CDR3 sequences, roughly 12% seen once; the top ten hold about 1.5%. This clonotype was seen at least ten times. These data also featured in a second study, about yellow fever vaccine responses in identical twins.

Material for sequencing was PBMCs. J is TRBJ2-1 and V is TRBV7-9; D is uncertain. This sequence originates from a woman between 18 and 30 years old in good health. The CDR3 DNA reads as TGTGCCAGCAGCTTAGGGAATCTCTACAATGAGCAGTTCTTC. Translation gives CASSLGNLYNEQFF.